Following are 25 T cell receptor beta chains from one sample sequenced in a study of regulatory T cells in long-lasting Graves disease. Arm-PCR of CDR3 regions and iRepertoire HTBI primers were the basis on which TCR beta libraries were built. TCRdb processed the multiplex PCR reads anew with MiXCR; each CDR3 protein has one entry. The profile shows roughly 490,000 distinct CDR3 sequences, less than 25% of them singletons. Time point in this sample: persistent/refractory GD, antithyroid drugs over 5 years with positive TRAb. RNA extracted from PBMCs served as the sequencing template. Source: peripheral blood mononuclear cells (PBMCs), taken when the disease was refractory, from a patient treated with antithyroid drugs. The source is a female donor with Graves disease.

With regard to this clonotype: Relative to the germline gene, one junction end is altered; a read error may explain this. For the CDR3, the DNA is TGCGCCAGCAGTCTCCAGGGGGCCAACGGGGAGCTGCTTTTT. Translation gives CASSLQGANGELLF. This chain links TRBV5-1 with TRBJ2-2; 8 bases line up with TRBD1. This CDR3 has 14 amino acids. CDR1 SGHRS and CDR2 YFSETQ come from the germline V gene.

This clonotype came up many times. The rearrangement uses TRBV6-1 and TRBJ2-5; D ambiguous. Trimming removed 7 bases at V and 7 bases at J, with 19 bases between. CDR3 length: 14 amino acids. In germline, CDR1 is MNHNS, CDR2 SASEGT. The CDR3 loop is CASNPRQPLTTQYF. CDR3 in DNA: TGTGCCAGCAATCCGAGGCAGCCTCTAACGACCCAGTACTTC.

This clonotype was seen many times. The CDR3 is CSAQVWGLYTEAFF. CDR3 nucleotides: TGCAGTGCCCAAGTTTGGGGACTGTACACTGAAGCTTTCTTT. The chain links TRBV20-1 to TRBJ1-1; D perhaps matches TRBD1 (5 bases). Germline V lookup: CDR1 DFQATT, CDR2 SNEGSKA (reference sequence). Trimming took 6 bases from V and 3 from J, leaving 17 bases between them. This CDR3 is built from 14 residues.

A few counts support this clonotype. The genes are TRBV9 and TRBJ2-5; 9 bases match TRBD2. Looked up from germline, CDR1 is SGDLS and CDR2 is YYNGEE. J was trimmed by 2 bases and V by 0 bases; bases with no gene match: 5. There are 16 residues in the CDR3. Written as DNA, the CDR3 is TGTGCCAGCAGCGTAGGAAGTAGCGGGGGACAAGAGACCCAGTACTTC. Protein product: CASSVGSSGGQETQYF.

The chain employs TRBV20-1 and TRBJ2-3, with 7 bases identical to TRBD1. The ends lost 7 bases at V and 5 bases at J; junction bases unmatched: 9. The CDR3 consists of 13 residues. CDR1 is DFQATT, CDR2 SNEGSKA, per germline (reference sequence). In nucleotides, the CDR3 is TGCAGTGTTATCGACAGGGCAGGAGATACGCAGTATTTT. It encodes CSVIDRAGDTQYF.

About this clonotype: This may come from a read error, since a much larger clone is one base off. The genes are TRBV10-3 and TRBJ2-5, with TRBD1 identical over 9 bases. Germline CDR1 is ENHRY and CDR2 is SYGVKD. The CDR3 spans 15 residues. CDR3 protein: CTISSRTGASETQYF. The DNA for the CDR3 is TGTACCATCAGTTCGCGGACAGGGGCATCAGAGACCCAGTACTTC.

J is TRBJ1-2 and V is TRBV30; D is uncertain. Looked up from germline, CDR1 is GTSNPN and CDR2 is SVGIG (reference sequence). The CDR3 spans 14 residues. The V and J ends lost 2 bases and 2 bases respectively, with 12 bases between them. The CDR3 here is CAWSSAGLNYGYTF. As DNA, the CDR3 is TGTGCCTGGAGTAGTGCTGGACTGAACTATGGCTACACCTTC.

The rearrangement uses TRBV20-1 and TRBJ2-2; 7 bases map to TRBD2. Germline values: CDR1 DFQATT, CDR2 SNEGSKA (reference sequence). The CDR3 extends over 14 amino acids. The trim removed 4 bases at V and 4 bases at J, leaving 6 bases unmatched. The CDR3 region has the DNA TGCAGTGCTAAAGGAGAGCGGGGCACCGGGGAGCTGTTTTTT. This translates into CSAKGERGTGELFF.

This clonotype has more than one count but fewer than ten. CDR3 loop: CASSLDVYGYTF. CDR3 DNA: TGTGCCAGCAGCTTAGATGTCTATGGCTACACCTTC. This rearrangement joins TRBV7-9 to TRBJ1-2; D is ambiguous. CDR1 is SEHNR, CDR2 FQNEAQ, per germline (reference sequence). The CDR3 contains 12 residues. V lost 1 base, J lost 4 bases, and 4 bases lay in between.

V gene TRBV11-2 combines with J gene TRBJ2-7, with TRBD1 identical over 9 bases. Germline V CDR1 and CDR2: SGHAT, FQNNGV. Trimming at V came to 1 base and at J to 0 bases, leaving 7 bases not matched to a gene. CDR3 length: 17 amino acids. CDR3 sequence: CASSLGPGTGSSYEQYF. For the CDR3, the DNA is TGTGCCAGCAGCTTAGGCCCCGGGACAGGGAGCTCCTACGAGCAGTACTTC.

This clonotype was detected a few times. The V call is TRBV20-1, the J call TRBJ1-1, with D uncertain. This CDR3 contains 14 residues. The V gene's germline CDR1 is DFQATT and CDR2 SNEGSKA (reference sequence). Trimming shortened V by 7 bases and J by 2 bases, and 17 bases separated the two germline ends. CDR3 coding DNA: TGCAGTGTCCTAGGTTCGGGGAGAAACACTGAAGCTTTCTTT. Translated, it gives CSVLGSGRNTEAFF.

This clonotype was picked up many times. The rearrangement joins TRBV28 to TRBJ1-1; D may be TRBD1 (6 bases). The CDR3 totals 17 residues. The germline gives CDR1 MDHEN, CDR2 SYDVKM. Trimming pared 8 bases from V and 1 base from J, leaving 23 bases between. CDR3 sequence (DNA): TGTGCCAGCTTGGGGGTCGGGGGGCCGGAACAGAACACTGAAGCTTTCTTT. Protein: CASLGVGGPEQNTEAFF.

This clonotype was found many times. The chain is built from TRBV24-1 and TRBJ2-5; either TRBD1 or TRBD2 may supply D (5 bases each). The CDR3 is 14 residues long. Trimming took off 1 base at V and 4 bases at J, with 9 bases between the two ends. Germline values: CDR1 KGHDR, CDR2 SFDVKD. In nucleotides, the CDR3 is TGTGCCACCAGTGATTTTAACGGGACAGAGACCCAGTACTTC. It encodes CATSDFNGTETQYF.

This clonotype occurred a few times. V is TRBV5-4 and J is TRBJ1-5; maybe TRBD1 (5 bases). This CDR3 spans 14 amino acids. The V end was cut by 0 bases, the J end by 6 bases, with 10 bases between. Germline V gene lookup returns CDR1 SGHNT and CDR2 YYREEE (reference sequence). DNA for the CDR3: TGTGCCAGCAGCTTGGGGGGCGCGGGTCAGCCCCAGCATTTT. Residues: CASSLGGAGQPQHF.

This clonotype turned up a few times. The chain has TRBV20-1 and TRBJ1-2; D not resolved. This CDR3 region has 10 residues. Trimming took 0 bases from V and 6 from J, leaving 2 bases between them. Per germline, CDR1 DFQATT and CDR2 SNEGSKA (reference sequence). DNA of the CDR3: TGCAGTGCTAGAGATGATGGCTACACCTTC. Protein product: CSARDDGYTF.

The genes are TRBV7-2 and TRBJ1-5; tentatively, D is TRBD1 (6 bases). V gave up 4 bases and J gave up 3 bases, with 13 bases separating them. The CDR3 covers 15 residues. Germline V gives CDR1 SGHTA, CDR2 FQGNSA. CDR3 in DNA: TGTGCCAGCAGCTCGGACAGACTGGACAATCAGCCCCAGCATTTT. As protein: CASSSDRLDNQPQHF.

For this clonotype: This may stem from a read error, because a much larger clone lies one nucleotide away. The genes are TRBV28 and TRBJ1-1, with D hard to call. The CDR3 runs 14 residues. Germline V gives CDR1 MDHEN, CDR2 SYDVKM. Trimming cost V 7 bases and J 6 bases, with 18 bases left between them. Written as DNA, the CDR3 is TGTGCCAGCACCCTACCCGCAGAAGGAGCTGAAGCTTTCTTT. The encoded protein is CASTLPAEGAEAFF.

In the case of this clonotype: A read error may explain this, as a much larger clone is one base away. The gene calls are TRBV7-3 and TRBJ2-2; D is unclear. Germline V gene lookup returns CDR1 SGHTA and CDR2 FQGTGA. The CDR3 is made up of 14 amino acids. The CDR3 DNA is TGTGACAGCAGCTCGGACCCGGCCGCCGGGGAGCTGTTTTTT. Protein product: CDSSSDPAAGELFF.

This chain links TRBV20-1 with TRBJ1-3, with TRBD1 matching over 9 bases. Germline V gene lookup returns CDR1 DFQATT and CDR2 SNEGSKA (reference sequence). The V segment lost 6 bases and the J segment 0 bases; nucleotides outside the gene matches: 21. This CDR3 spans 20 amino acids. CDR3 in amino acids: CSANLRKRDRAYSSGNTIYF. The CDR3 DNA is TGCAGTGCCAACCTAAGAAAACGGGACAGGGCCTACTCCTCTGGAAACACCATATATTTT.

In this sample, this clonotype turned up many times. The chain carries TRBV28 and TRBJ2-7; D gene uncertain. The germline CDR1 and CDR2 sequences are MDHEN and SYDVKM. CDR3 length: 16 residues. V was trimmed by 4 bases and J by 6 bases, leaving 22 bases between them. In DNA form, the CDR3 reads TGTGCCAGCAGTTCCCCATGGACCTTCCTCCCCCGCGAGCAGTACTTC. Amino acid sequence: CASSSPWTFLPREQYF.

Many counts were recorded for this clonotype. The rearrangement joins TRBV6-2 or TRBV6-3 to TRBJ2-7; D possibly corresponds to TRBD1 (5 bases). CDR3 length: 15 residues. Trimming left V 0 bases short and J 0 bases short, with 9 bases between. CDR1 is MNHEY and CDR2 is SVGEGT in the germline V gene. The CDR3: CASSYSKGISYEQYF. The CDR3 region has the DNA TGTGCCAGCAGTTACTCGAAGGGGATCTCCTACGAGCAGTACTTC.

The table lists this clonotype with a count of one. CDR3 in DNA: TGTGCCAGCAGCTCACGGACAGGGGTCACTTACAATGAGCAGTTCTTC. Translation gives CASSSRTGVTYNEQFF. V usage is TRBV12-3 or TRBV12-4 and J usage is TRBJ2-1; 9 positions match TRBD1. The CDR3 length is 16 residues. The trim removed 6 bases at V and 4 bases at J, leaving 10 bases unmatched.

This clonotype was seen repeatedly, ten times or more. The V and J genes are TRBV19 and TRBJ1-1; 7 nucleotides line up with TRBD1. V dropped 6 bases and J dropped 1; count of bases not matched to a gene: 8. The CDR3 is made up of 15 amino acids. Germline CDR1 and CDR2: LNHDA and SQIVND (reference sequence). The CDR3 sequence: CASSYYRGQNTEAFF. CDR3 DNA sequence: TGTGCCAGTAGCTATTACAGGGGCCAGAACACTGAAGCTTTCTTT.

This clonotype has a single count. CDR3 coding DNA: TGTGCCTGGAGTGACCCCCGGGGGTATAGCAATCAGCCCCAGCATTTT. Protein product: CAWSDPRGYSNQPQHF. The rearrangement links TRBV30 to TRBJ1-5; weak D call: TRBD1 (5 bases). V gave up 1 base and J gave up 0 bases, with 13 bases separating them. This CDR3 region has 16 residues. Germline CDR1 and CDR2: GTSNPN and SVGIG (reference sequence).

The chain combines TRBV7-2 with TRBJ2-7, with a tentative D call TRBD1 (6 bases). There are 15 residues in the CDR3. Germline-derived CDR1 and CDR2 are SGHTA and FQGNSA. Trimming shortened V by 1 base and J by 2 bases, and 12 bases separated the two germline ends. The CDR3 loop reads CASSLVLDSPYEQYF. CDR3 DNA: TGTGCCAGCAGCTTAGTTCTGGACAGCCCCTACGAGCAGTACTTC.